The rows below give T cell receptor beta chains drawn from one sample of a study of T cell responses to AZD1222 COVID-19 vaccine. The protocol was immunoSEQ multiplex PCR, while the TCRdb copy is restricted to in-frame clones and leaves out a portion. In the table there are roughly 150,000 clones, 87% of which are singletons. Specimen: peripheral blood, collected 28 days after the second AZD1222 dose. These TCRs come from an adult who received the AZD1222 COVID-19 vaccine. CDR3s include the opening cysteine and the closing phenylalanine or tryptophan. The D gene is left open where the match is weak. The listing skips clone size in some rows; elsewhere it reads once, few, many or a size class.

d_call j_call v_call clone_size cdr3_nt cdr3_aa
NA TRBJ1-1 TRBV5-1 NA TGCGCCAGCAGCTTTCGGGGTGACTGGAACACTGAAGCTTTCTTT CASSFRGDWNTEAFF
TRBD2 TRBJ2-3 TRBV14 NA TGTGCCAGCAGCCAAGTGGCGGGGGGTGTTACAGATACGCAGTATTTT CASSQVAGGVTDTQYF
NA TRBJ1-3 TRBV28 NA TGTGCCAGCGGAAAGGGGACGATTGGAAACACCATATATTTT CASGKGTIGNTIYF
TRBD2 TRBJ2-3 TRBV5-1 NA TGCGCCAGCAGCTCCCCGACTAGCGCTAGCACAGATACGCAGTATTTT CASSSPTSASTDTQYF
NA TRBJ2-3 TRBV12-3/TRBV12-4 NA TGTGCCAGCAGTTTGAGGAGCACAGATACGCAGTATTTT CASSLRSTDTQYF
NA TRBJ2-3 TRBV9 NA TGTGCCAGCAGCCCCTCCAGCGCAGATACGCAGTATTTT CASSPSSADTQYF
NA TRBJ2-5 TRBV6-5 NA TGTGCCAGCAGGCCCCAGGGGGGCGGGGAGACCCAGTACTTC CASRPQGGGETQYF
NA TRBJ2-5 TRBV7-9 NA TGTGCCAGCAGAACGACTCCCATGGAGACCCAGTACTTC CASRTTPMETQYF
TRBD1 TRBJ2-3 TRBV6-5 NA TGTGCCAGCGCCAGACAGGGGTCCCTGGGAGATACGCAGTATTTT CASARQGSLGDTQYF
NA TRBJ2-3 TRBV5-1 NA TGCGCCAGCAGCTTAGTCCCGGGGGCAGATACGCAGTATTTT CASSLVPGADTQYF
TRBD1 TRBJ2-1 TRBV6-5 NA TGTGCCAGCAGTACCGACAGGGTACCCTACAATGAGCAGTTCTTC CASSTDRVPYNEQFF
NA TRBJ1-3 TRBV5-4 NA TGTGCCAGCAGCTTGTGGGGGACGGCCCACTCTGGAAACACCATATATTTT CASSLWGTAHSGNTIYF
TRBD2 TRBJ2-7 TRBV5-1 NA TGCGCCAGCAGCTTGTGGGAGGGGATCCACGAGCAGTACTTC CASSLWEGIHEQYF
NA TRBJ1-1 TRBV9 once TGTGCCAGCAGCTCTGGTGGGGGCGGGGTGGGCACTGAAGCTTTCTTT CASSSGGGGVGTEAFF
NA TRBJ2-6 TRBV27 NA TGTGCCAGCAGTTTATCTGGGGCCAACGTCCTGACTTTC CASSLSGANVLTF
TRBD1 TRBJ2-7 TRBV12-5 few TGTGCTAGTGGTTTGGCCACCGGGACAGCTACCTACGAGCAGTACTTC CASGLATGTATYEQYF
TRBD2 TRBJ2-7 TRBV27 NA TGTGCCAGCAGCCCCGGGGAGGGTCTTAACGAGCAGTACTTC CASSPGEGLNEQYF
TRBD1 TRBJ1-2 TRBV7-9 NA TGTGCCAGCAGCCGGGGACAGGGAGGTGGCTACACCTTC CASSRGQGGGYTF
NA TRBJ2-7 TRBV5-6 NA TGTGCCAGCAGCGACGGGGTCTACGAGCAGTACTTC CASSDGVYEQYF
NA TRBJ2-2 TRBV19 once TGTGCCAGTAGTATGACGACAGCCGGGGAGCTGTTTTTT CASSMTTAGELFF
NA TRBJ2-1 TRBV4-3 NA TGCGCCAGCAGCCAAGATACGAAGGGGTACAATGAGCAGTTCTTC CASSQDTKGYNEQFF
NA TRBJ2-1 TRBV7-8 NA TGTGCCAGCAGCCAGACTGGACTGGGTGCGCAGTTCTTC CASSQTGLGAQFF
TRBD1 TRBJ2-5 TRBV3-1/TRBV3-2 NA TGTGCCAGCTCCCTCTCAGGGGGCTACGAGACCCAGTACTTC CASSLSGGYETQYF
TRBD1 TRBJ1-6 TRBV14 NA TGTGCCAGCAGCCTTACAGGGGATTCACCCCTCCACTTT CASSLTGDSPLHF